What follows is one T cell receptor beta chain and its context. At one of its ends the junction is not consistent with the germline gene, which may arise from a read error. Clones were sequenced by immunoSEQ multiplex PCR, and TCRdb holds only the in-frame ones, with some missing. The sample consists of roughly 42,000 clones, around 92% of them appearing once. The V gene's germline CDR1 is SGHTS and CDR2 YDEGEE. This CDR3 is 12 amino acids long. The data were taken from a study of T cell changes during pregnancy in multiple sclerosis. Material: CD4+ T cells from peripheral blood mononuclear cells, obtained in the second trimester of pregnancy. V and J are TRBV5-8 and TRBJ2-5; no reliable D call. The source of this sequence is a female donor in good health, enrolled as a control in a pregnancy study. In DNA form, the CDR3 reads TGTGCCAGCAGCTTGTACCAGGAGACCCAGTACTTC. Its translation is CASSLYQETQYF.